The 6 T cell receptor beta chains presented below share a single source sample, sequenced in a study of blood T cell repertoires in COVID-19 (TCRdb year 2020). The library relied on the immunoSEQ multiplex PCR assay. TCRdb obtained this table from immuneACCESS and retained in-frame rearrangements with V and J assigned. These tables miss some clones; where compared with another copy, unresolved V genes account for less than half of the shortfall, and the remainder is unexplained. The sample profile shows about 81,000 clones; around 91% of them were found once. The ten most abundant clones make up 1.9% of the sample. Input material: peripheral blood. The receptors shown here come from a woman aged 45-65 years in a cohort sampled during active COVID-19.

The chain links TRBV18 to TRBJ1-5; 11 bases align to TRBD1. Germline V gene data show CDR1 as KGHSH and CDR2 as LQKENI. Trimming at V came to 4 bases and at J to 0 bases, leaving 11 bases not matched to a gene. The CDR3 totals 19 residues. CDR3 in amino acids: CASSRGQGVRSHSNQPQHF. The CDR3 DNA reads TGTGCCAGCTCACGGGGACAGGGGGTAAGATCCCATAGCAATCAGCCCCAGCATTTT.

This chain connects TRBV28 to TRBJ1-2, with TRBD1 identical over 9 bases. V lost 5 bases to trimming and J lost 6 bases; unmatched junction nucleotides: 10. The CDR3 length is 15 residues. Germline V gene sequence: CDR1 MDHEN, CDR2 SYDVKM. The CDR3 spells CASSPLPGTGHGYTF. The CDR3 nucleotides read TGTGCCAGCAGTCCGTTACCCGGGACAGGGCATGGCTACACCTTC.

This chain uses TRBV19 with TRBJ2-2; perhaps TRBD1 as D (5 bases). V was clipped by 5 bases and J by 0 bases, with 13 bases between them. CDR1 is LNHDA and CDR2 is SQIVND in the germline V gene (reference sequence). The CDR3 contains 16 residues. CDR3 nucleotide sequence: TGTGCCAGTAGTTTCTCGGACACTTCGAACACCGGGGAGCTGTTTTTT. Amino acids: CASSFSDTSNTGELFF.

The chain couples TRBV18 to TRBJ1-6; 8 bases align to TRBD1. The length of the CDR3 is 13 residues. The V gene end was trimmed by 4 bases and the J gene end by 10 bases; junction bases not matched to a gene: 3. Looked up from germline, CDR1 is KGHSH and CDR2 is LQKENI. CDR3 region: CASSLGQASPLHF. DNA of the CDR3: TGTGCCAGCTCACTGGGACAGGCATCACCCCTCCACTTT.

The CDR3 DNA sequence: TGTGCCAGTACCCCAGGACAGGGGGCACGCGAGCAGTACTTC. Its translation is CASTPGQGAREQYF. V usage is TRBV19 and J usage is TRBJ2-7, with 11 positions matching TRBD1. The CDR3 consists of 14 residues. Germline-derived CDR1 and CDR2 are LNHDA and SQIVND (reference sequence). V trimming: 7 bases; J trimming: 6 bases; junction bases outside the gene matches: 8.

The chain employs TRBV6-1 and TRBJ1-5; TRBD1 matches at 7 bases. CDR1 and CDR2 (germline): MNHNS, SASEGT. The J segment lost 3 bases and the V segment lost 2 bases, leaving 4 bases of the junction unmatched. The CDR3 is 15 residues long. The CDR3: CASSENGQANQPQHF. DNA of the CDR3: TGTGCCAGCAGTGAAAATGGACAGGCCAATCAGCCCCAGCATTTT.